A single sample gave rise to the 32 T cell receptor beta chains below, sequenced in a study of T cell responses to AZD1222 COVID-19 vaccine. Sequenced by immunoSEQ multiplex PCR; TCRdb stores in-frame clones only, minus some. The table shows roughly 100,000 clones, with 90% occurring only once. Source: peripheral blood, taken on day 0 of AZD1222 vaccination. All receptors derive from an adult in good health.

This chain joins TRBV5-1 and TRBJ1-1; D call uncertain. The CDR3 loop spans 14 amino acids. The V gene lost 4 bases and the J gene lost 2 bases, with 12 bases spanning the gap. From germline, CDR1 is SGHRS and CDR2 YFSETQ. The CDR3 reads CASSPQWENTEAFF. The CDR3 DNA reads as TGCGCCAGCAGCCCGCAATGGGAAAACACTGAAGCTTTCTTT. Combining the CDR3 with reference TRBV5-1 and TRBJ1-1 gives the whole variable domain KAGVTQTPRYLIKTRGQQVTLSCSPISGHRSVSWYQQTPGQGLQFLFEYFSETQRNKGNFPGRFSGRQFSNSRSEMNVSTLELGDSALYLCASSPQWENTEAFFGQGTRLTVV.

The genes are TRBV5-4 and TRBJ2-1; D is uncertain. The ends were cut back, 4 bases at V and 0 bases at J, with 14 bases in the middle. This CDR3 is built from 16 residues. In germline, CDR1 is SGHNT, CDR2 YYREEE (reference sequence). The CDR3 loop reads CASSKPPPTSYNEQFF. CDR3 bases: TGTGCCAGCAGCAAGCCCCCGCCCACCTCCTACAATGAGCAGTTCTTC.

The genes are TRBV24-1 and TRBJ2-7; the D gene could be TRBD1 or TRBD2 (5 bases each). V lost 3 bases to trimming and J lost 2 bases, with 10 bases between them. This CDR3 has 14 amino acids. Germline values: CDR1 KGHDR, CDR2 SFDVKD. CDR3 in amino acids: CATSDPLGPYEQYF. Written as DNA, the CDR3 is TGTGCCACCAGTGATCCACTGGGACCCTACGAGCAGTACTTC.

The chain joins TRBV27 to TRBJ2-3; TRBD1 matches 7 bases. Germline trimming cut 2 bases from V and 3 bases from J; bases unmatched to any gene: 8. In germline, CDR1 is MNHEY, CDR2 SMNVEV (reference sequence). This CDR3 has 16 amino acids. CDR3 sequence reads: CASSLARGKGTDTQYF. The DNA for the CDR3 is TGTGCCAGCAGTTTAGCCAGGGGGAAAGGAACAGATACGCAGTATTTT.

The genes are TRBV24-1 and TRBJ1-1; D not certain. V was shortened by 7 bases and J by 3 bases, with 17 bases between the two germline ends. The CDR3 runs 15 residues. Germline loops: CDR1 KGHDR, CDR2 SFDVKD. CDR3 residues: CATRTYLENYTEAFF. The CDR3 nucleotides read TGTGCCACCAGAACCTATTTGGAAAATTACACTGAAGCTTTCTTT.

This clone appeared once. This rearrangement joins TRBV29-1 to TRBJ1-1; D not certain. CDR3 length equals 14 residues. CDR1 is SQVTM, CDR2 ANQGSEA, per germline. Trimming stripped 6 bases from V and 0 bases from J, with 14 bases between. CDR3 DNA: TGCAGCGTCAACAAACAGAGAATGAACACTGAAGCTTTCTTT. This gives the protein CSVNKQRMNTEAFF.

The chain links TRBV12-3 or TRBV12-4 to TRBJ2-5; D gene ambiguous. Trimming removed 6 bases from V and 2 bases from J, with 4 bases in between. The CDR3 sequence is 11 residues long. For the CDR3, the DNA is TGTGCCAGCAGCCAGCAAGAGACCCAGTACTTC. Translating gives CASSQQETQYF.

V and J are TRBV4-2 and TRBJ2-3; 8 bases align to TRBD2. The CDR3 length is 14 residues. Germline CDR1 and CDR2: LGHNA and YNFKEQ. The V segment lost 0 bases and the J segment 7 bases; nucleotides outside the gene matches: 3. CDR3 DNA sequence: TGTGCCAGCAGCCAAGAGTCGGGGGGGAATACGCAGTATTTT. Protein product: CASSQESGGNTQYF.

This rearrangement joins TRBV7-3 to TRBJ2-6, with no clear D. The V end lost 5 bases, the J end lost 0 bases, and 5 bases lay between the germline ends. This CDR3 has 14 amino acids. The germline gives CDR1 SGHTA, CDR2 FQGTGA. The CDR3 spells CASSRTSGANVLTF. The CDR3, as DNA: TGTGCCAGCAGCCGGACCTCTGGGGCCAACGTCCTGACTTTC.

The V and J genes are TRBV9 and TRBJ1-6, with 8 bases aligning to TRBD1. The CDR3 sequence is 15 residues long. With V trimmed by 4 bases and J by 7 bases, 7 bases remained unmatched. Germline CDR1 and CDR2: SGDLS and YYNGEE. CDR3: CASSPGTGDNSPLHF. Here the CDR3 DNA reads TGTGCCAGCAGCCCTGGGACAGGCGACAATTCACCCCTCCACTTT.

This chain links TRBV6-6 with TRBJ2-7, with a weak D call TRBD1 (7 bases). The CDR3 is 16 amino acids. Trimming took 6 bases from V and 7 from J, leaving 25 bases between them. In germline, CDR1 is MNHNY, CDR2 SVGAGI (reference sequence). The CDR3 bases are TGTGCCAGCAGCGCTCGACAGGGAGGCCAATCATGGGAGCAGTACTTC. It translates to CASSARQGGQSWEQYF.

About this clone itself: This may be a read error, as it is one base from a much larger clone. The sample holds other DNA sequences that translate to the same CDR3. The chain links TRBV3-1 (or the pseudogene TRBV3-2) to TRBJ1-6; D unresolved. The V end was cut by 2 bases, the J end by 6 bases, with 5 bases between. There are 13 residues in the CDR3. Germline CDR1 and CDR2: LGHDT and YNNKEL (reference sequence). The DNA of the CDR3 is TGTGCCAGCAGCCAAAACAGTAATTCACCCCTCCACTTT. Encoded protein: CASSQNSNSPLHF.

This chain links TRBV12-5 with TRBJ1-4; D is unclear. This CDR3 region has 12 residues. V shed 0 bases and J shed 7 bases, with 3 bases lying between them. Germline CDR1 LGHNT, CDR2 FRNRAP. The CDR3 here is CASGLVREKLFF. In DNA form, the CDR3 reads TGTGCTAGTGGTTTGGTACGTGAAAAACTGTTTTTT. The whole variable domain, filled in from reference TRBV12-5 and TRBJ1-4, reads DARVTQTPRHKVTEMGQEVTMRCQPILGHNTVFWYRQTMMQGLELLAYFRNRAPLDDSGMPKDRFSAEMPDATLATLKIQPSEPRDSAVYFCASGLVREKLFFGSGTQLSVL.

This chain joins TRBV5-1 and TRBJ2-1; 7 nucleotides align to TRBD1. This CDR3 spans 15 amino acids. J lost 3 bases, V lost 4 bases, and 7 bases had no gene match. The germline CDR1 and CDR2 sequences are SGHRS and YFSETQ. DNA of the CDR3: TGCGCCAGCAGCGAAGGGGGCAGGCGCTACAATGAGCAGTTCTTC. Residues: CASSEGGRRYNEQFF.

V is TRBV11-2 and J is TRBJ2-4, with D uncertain. V lost 5 bases and J lost 5, with 22 bases in between. CDR3 length: 17 amino acids. Per the germline V gene, CDR1 is SGHAT and CDR2 is FQNNGV. In nucleotides, the CDR3 is TGTGCCAGCAGCCGGATCATCAGGTCCCGGCAAGAAAACATTCAGTACTTC. It specifies CASSRIIRSRQENIQYF.

J is TRBJ2-2 and V is TRBV14; D is ambiguous. The CDR3 extends over 15 amino acids. V dropped 1 base and J dropped 7 bases, with 13 bases sitting between them. Germline V lookup: CDR1 SGHDN, CDR2 FVKESK. CDR3 sequence: CASSQVALPIGELFF. CDR3 nucleotides: TGTGCCAGCAGCCAAGTCGCCCTCCCCATCGGGGAGCTGTTTTTT.

The chain is built from TRBV5-5 and TRBJ1-1, with a tentative D call TRBD1 (6 bases). Looked up from germline, CDR1 is SGHKS and CDR2 is YYEKEE (reference sequence). Trimming cost V 0 bases and J 4 bases, with 16 bases left between them. This CDR3 contains 16 residues. CDR3 sequence reads: CASSLGPLGASTEAFF. CDR3 DNA sequence: TGTGCCAGCAGCTTGGGGCCATTGGGGGCGAGCACTGAAGCTTTCTTT.

The V gene is TRBV18, the J gene TRBJ1-5; D is ambiguous. The CDR3 contains 15 residues. CDR1 KGHSH and CDR2 LQKENI come from the germline V gene. The V end lost 2 bases, the J end lost 3 bases, and 11 bases lay between the germline ends. The CDR3: CASSPGWQDNQPQHF. The CDR3 bases are TGTGCCAGCTCACCAGGGTGGCAGGACAATCAGCCCCAGCATTTT.

On this clone itself: Other DNA sequences in this specimen translate into the identical CDR3. The rearrangement joins TRBV3-1 (or the pseudogene TRBV3-2) to TRBJ1-1, with 10 bases matching TRBD1. CDR1 and CDR2 from the germline V gene are LGHDT and YNNKEL (reference sequence). This CDR3 comprises 14 residues. The V and J ends lost 4 bases and 2 bases, in that order; junction bases with no gene match: 1. CDR3 region: CASSLTGGNTEAFF. The DNA for the CDR3 is TGTGCCAGCAGCCTGACAGGGGGCAACACTGAAGCTTTCTTT.

The chain couples TRBV28 to TRBJ2-7; D unclear. Deletions cut 5 bases from V and 2 bases from J, with 13 bases between. CDR1 and CDR2 from the germline V gene are MDHEN and SYDVKM. There are 14 residues in the CDR3. The CDR3 DNA reads as TGTGCCAGCAGTCCAGCCGGCGGACCCTACGAGCAGTACTTC. Protein product: CASSPAGGPYEQYF.

The chain employs TRBV6-5 and TRBJ2-5, with 10 bases identical to TRBD2. Germline trimming cut 4 bases from V and 3 bases from J; bases unmatched to any gene: 5. Per the germline V gene, CDR1 is MNHEY and CDR2 is SVGAGI. The CDR3 length is 15 residues. CDR3 in amino acids: CASSSYSGGKETQYF. The DNA for the CDR3 is TGTGCCAGCAGTTCCTATAGCGGGGGGAAAGAGACCCAGTACTTC.

V usage is TRBV24-1 and J usage is TRBJ1-4, with D hard to call. Trimming left V 3 bases short and J 8 bases short, with 18 bases between. The CDR3 is 16 residues long. CDR1 KGHDR and CDR2 SFDVKD come from the germline V gene. The CDR3 region is CATSDPGGGFGEKLFF. For the CDR3, the DNA is TGTGCCACCAGTGATCCTGGTGGAGGCTTTGGAGAAAAACTGTTTTTT.

The gene calls are TRBV2 and TRBJ1-3; TRBD1 might be the D (5 bases). From germline, CDR1 is SNHLY and CDR2 FYNNEI. The V and J ends lost 7 bases and 1 base respectively, with 11 bases between them. This CDR3 has 14 amino acids. DNA for the CDR3: TGTGCCAGCATCTCCGCAGGGTCTGGAAACACCATATATTTT. Residues: CASISAGSGNTIYF.

The J gene is TRBJ2-7, the V gene TRBV9; D gene unclear. Trimming removed 3 bases at V and 0 bases at J, with 10 bases between. Germline loops: CDR1 SGDLS, CDR2 YYNGEE. CDR3 length: 14 amino acids. The DNA for the CDR3 is TGTGCCAGCAGCGCAAAAATCGCCTCCTACGAGCAGTACTTC. Amino acid sequence: CASSAKIASYEQYF.

CDR3: CASSLPRHRSYEQYF. CDR3 bases: TGTGCCAGCAGCCTACCCCGTCACAGGTCCTACGAGCAGTACTTC. The chain links TRBV7-3 to TRBJ2-7; perhaps TRBD1 as D (5 bases). Trimming took off 5 bases at V and 1 base at J, with 15 bases between the two ends. The CDR3 loop spans 15 amino acids. Per the germline V gene, CDR1 is SGHTA and CDR2 is FQGTGA.

The chain recombines TRBV6-2 or TRBV6-3 with TRBJ1-1; 8 bases fit TRBD1. CDR1 MNHEY and CDR2 SVGEGT come from the germline V gene. The CDR3 runs 18 residues. The trim removed 6 bases at V and 2 bases at J, leaving 17 bases unmatched. CDR3 amino acids: CASSPIRTRQGRNTEAFF. The CDR3 DNA follows: TGTGCCAGCAGCCCTATCCGGACAAGACAGGGGAGAAACACTGAAGCTTTCTTT.

The genes are TRBV4-1 and TRBJ2-7, with D possibly being TRBD1 or TRBD2 (5 bases each). The CDR3 runs 15 residues. V was clipped by 0 bases and J by 3 bases, with 12 bases between them. The germline V gene has CDR1 MGHRA and CDR2 YSYEKL. CDR3 sequence: CASSQDKGTVYEQYF. The DNA of the CDR3 is TGCGCCAGCAGCCAAGATAAAGGGACGGTCTACGAGCAGTACTTC.

CDR3 in DNA: TGTGCCAGCAGCCAGATCGGAGGGGCAGGGCAGCCCCAGCATTTT. It translates to CASSQIGGAGQPQHF. The chain links TRBV7-3 to TRBJ1-5, with a possible D match to TRBD1 (5 bases). CDR1 is SGHTA and CDR2 is FQGTGA in the germline V gene. CDR3 length: 15 amino acids. V lost 5 bases and J lost 7, with 18 bases in between.

The genes are TRBV9 and TRBJ2-7; no definite D call. V shed 3 bases and J shed 10 bases, with 14 bases lying between them. Germline lookup yields CDR1 SGDLS and CDR2 YYNGEE. The CDR3 is 12 residues long. In DNA, the CDR3 is TGTGCCAGCAGCGGGGCGCAAAATGTACAGTACTTC. The encoded protein is CASSGAQNVQYF. The variable domain in full, with the rest retrieved from reference TRBV9 and TRBJ2-7, is DSGVTQTPKHLITATGQRVTLRCSPRSGDLSVYWYQQSLDQGLQFLIQYYNGEERAKGNILERFSAQQFPDLHSELNLSSLELGDSALYFCASSGAQNVQYFGPGTRLTVT.

V gene TRBV6-5 combines with J gene TRBJ2-7; TRBD1 is a possible D gene (6 bases). In germline, CDR1 is MNHEY, CDR2 SVGAGI. V shed 6 bases and J shed 2 bases, with 8 bases lying between them. The CDR3 runs 12 residues. Here the CDR3 reads CASSGQTYEQYF. The CDR3 DNA sequence: TGTGCCAGCAGCGGACAGACCTACGAGCAGTACTTC.

V is TRBV6-4 and J is TRBJ1-1; D call uncertain. V lost 5 bases to trimming and J lost 3 bases, with 13 bases between them. CDR1 is MRHNA, CDR2 SNTAGT, per germline. The CDR3 sequence is 14 residues long. The CDR3 is CASSSPKWDTEAFF. The CDR3 DNA reads TGTGCCAGCAGTTCCCCGAAGTGGGACACTGAAGCTTTCTTT.

This sequence joins TRBV21-1 and TRBJ2-7; the DNA was not compared with TRBD2, the D call given in the table. TRBV21-1 is designated a pseudogene. CDR3 length: 21 residues. CDR3 nucleotides: TGTGCCAGCAGCAATCCTTTAATTAAACCGGGACTATTAGAGAGTGCCTACGAGCAGTACTTC. Translation: CASSNPLIKPGLLESAYEQYF.